This TCR beta chain was recovered during a study of blood T cells in healthy people across ages. V was pared by 7 bases and J by 4 bases, with 10 bases between. The CDR3 covers 12 residues. The sample holds a few counts of this clonotype. Then a second PCR, running about 6 to 12 cycles, was carried out with a sample-barcoded 5' primer and a J-beta primer mix. TCRdb redid the calling of the 5' RACE reads with MiXCR, one entry per CDR3 protein. The table has about 560,000 distinct CDR3 sequences, 25% to 35% seen once. These data also featured in a second study, about T cells of mothers and their children.

This TCR was recovered from a boy aged 2 to 9 in good health. The rearrangement links TRBV12-3 or TRBV12-4 to TRBJ1-2; TRBD1 is a possible D gene (6 bases). Source material: blood. CDR3 region: CASKTGSYGYTF. The CDR3 nucleotides read TGTGCCAGCAAAACAGGGTCCTATGGCTACACCTTC.